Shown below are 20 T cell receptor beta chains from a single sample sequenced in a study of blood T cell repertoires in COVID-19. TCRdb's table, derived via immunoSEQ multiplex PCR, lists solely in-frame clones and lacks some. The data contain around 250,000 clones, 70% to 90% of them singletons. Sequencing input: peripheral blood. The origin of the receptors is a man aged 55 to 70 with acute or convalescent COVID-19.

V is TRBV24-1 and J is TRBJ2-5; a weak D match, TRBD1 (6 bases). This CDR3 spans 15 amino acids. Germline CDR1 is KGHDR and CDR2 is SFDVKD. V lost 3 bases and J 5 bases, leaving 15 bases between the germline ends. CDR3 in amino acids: CATSDPGTPWETQYF. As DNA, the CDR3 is TGTGCCACCAGTGATCCCGGGACACCGTGGGAGACCCAGTACTTC.

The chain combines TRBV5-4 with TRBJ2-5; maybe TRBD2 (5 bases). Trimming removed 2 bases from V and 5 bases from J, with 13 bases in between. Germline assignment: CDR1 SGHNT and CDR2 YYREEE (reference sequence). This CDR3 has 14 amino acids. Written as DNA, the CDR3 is TGTGCCAGCAGCTTACTGACTCGAGGGGAGACCCAGTACTTC. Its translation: CASSLLTRGETQYF.

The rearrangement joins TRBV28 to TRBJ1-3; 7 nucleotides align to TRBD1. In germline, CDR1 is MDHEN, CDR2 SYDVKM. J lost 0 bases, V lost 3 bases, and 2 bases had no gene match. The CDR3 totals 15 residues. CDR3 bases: TGTGCCAGCAGTTTGGACAGGAGCTCTGGAAACACCATATATTTT. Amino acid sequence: CASSLDRSSGNTIYF.

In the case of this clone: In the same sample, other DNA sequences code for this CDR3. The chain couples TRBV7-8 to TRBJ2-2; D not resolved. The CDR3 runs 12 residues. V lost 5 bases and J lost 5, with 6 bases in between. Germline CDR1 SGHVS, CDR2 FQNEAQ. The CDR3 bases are TGTGCCAGCAGCCCTTATACCGGGGAGCTGTTTTTT. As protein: CASSPYTGELFF.

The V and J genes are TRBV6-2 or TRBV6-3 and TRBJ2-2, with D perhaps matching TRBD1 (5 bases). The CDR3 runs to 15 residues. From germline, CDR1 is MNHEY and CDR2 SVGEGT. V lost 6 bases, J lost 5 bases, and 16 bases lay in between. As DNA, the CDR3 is TGTGCCAGCAGCCTAACTGGACAAAGGACCGGGGAGCTGTTTTTT. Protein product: CASSLTGQRTGELFF.

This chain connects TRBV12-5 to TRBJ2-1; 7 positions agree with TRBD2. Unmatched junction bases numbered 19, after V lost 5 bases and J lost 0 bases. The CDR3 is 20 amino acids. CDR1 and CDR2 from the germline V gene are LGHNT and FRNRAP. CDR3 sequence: CASGASGFSAGRDSYNEQFF. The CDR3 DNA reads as TGTGCTAGTGGTGCCTCGGGCTTCTCAGCGGGGCGGGACTCCTACAATGAGCAGTTCTTC.

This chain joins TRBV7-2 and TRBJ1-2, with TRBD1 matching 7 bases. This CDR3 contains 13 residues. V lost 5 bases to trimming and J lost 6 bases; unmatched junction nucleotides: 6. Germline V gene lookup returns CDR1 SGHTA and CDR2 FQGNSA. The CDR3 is CASSAGTVHGYTF. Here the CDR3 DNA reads TGTGCCAGCAGCGCCGGGACAGTTCATGGCTACACCTTC.

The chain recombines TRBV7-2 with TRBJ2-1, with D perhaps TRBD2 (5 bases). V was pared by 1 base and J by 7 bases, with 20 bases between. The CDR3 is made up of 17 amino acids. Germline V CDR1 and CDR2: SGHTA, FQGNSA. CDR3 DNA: TGTGCCAGCAGCTTAGGACGGGGATCTGGGTTTAGGAATGAGCAGTTCTTC. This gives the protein CASSLGRGSGFRNEQFF.

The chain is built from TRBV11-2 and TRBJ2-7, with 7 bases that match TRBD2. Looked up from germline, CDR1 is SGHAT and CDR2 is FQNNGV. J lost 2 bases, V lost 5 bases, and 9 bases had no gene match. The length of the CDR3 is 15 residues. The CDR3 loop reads CASSARRLAAYEQYF. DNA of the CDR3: TGTGCCAGCAGCGCCCGGCGCCTAGCGGCCTACGAGCAGTACTTC. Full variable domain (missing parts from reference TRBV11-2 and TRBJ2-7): EAGVAQSPRYKIIEKRQSVAFWCNPISGHATLYWYQQILGQGPKLLIQFQNNGVVDDSQLPKDRFSAERLKGVDSTLKIQPAKLEDSAVYLCASSARRLAAYEQYFGPGTRLTVT.

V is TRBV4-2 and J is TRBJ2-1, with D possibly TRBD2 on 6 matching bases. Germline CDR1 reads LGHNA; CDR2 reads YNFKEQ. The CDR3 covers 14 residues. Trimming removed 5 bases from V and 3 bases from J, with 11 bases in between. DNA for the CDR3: TGTGCCAGCAGCGGAAGACTAGACTACAATGAGCAGTTCTTC. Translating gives CASSGRLDYNEQFF.

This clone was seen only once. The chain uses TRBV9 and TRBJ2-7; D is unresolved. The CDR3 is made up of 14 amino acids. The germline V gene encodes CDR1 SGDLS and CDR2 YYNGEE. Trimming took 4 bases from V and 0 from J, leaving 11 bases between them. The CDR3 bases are TGTGCCAGCAGCCCCCGACACAGCTCCTACGAGCAGTACTTC. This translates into CASSPRHSSYEQYF.

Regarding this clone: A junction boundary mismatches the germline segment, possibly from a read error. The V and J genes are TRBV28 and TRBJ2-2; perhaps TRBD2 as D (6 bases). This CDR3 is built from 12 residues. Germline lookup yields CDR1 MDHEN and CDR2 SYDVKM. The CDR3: CASSLLTGRAVF. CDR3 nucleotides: TGTGCCAGCAGTTTACTTACCGGGAGAGCTGTTTTT.

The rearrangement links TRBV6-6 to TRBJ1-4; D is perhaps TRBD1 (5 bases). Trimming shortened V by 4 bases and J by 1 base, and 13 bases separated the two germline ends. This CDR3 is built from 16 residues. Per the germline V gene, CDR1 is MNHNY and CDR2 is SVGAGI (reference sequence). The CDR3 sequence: CASSSDTTLTNEKLFF. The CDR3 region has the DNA TGTGCCAGCAGTTCGGACACCACCTTAACTAATGAAAAACTGTTTTTT.

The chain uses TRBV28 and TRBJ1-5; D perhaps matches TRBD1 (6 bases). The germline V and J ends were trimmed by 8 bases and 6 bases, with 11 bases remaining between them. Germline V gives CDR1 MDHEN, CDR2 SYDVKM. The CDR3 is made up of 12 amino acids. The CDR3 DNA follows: TGTGCCAGCCTTACAGGGCCTCAGCCCCAGCATTTT. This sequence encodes CASLTGPQPQHF.

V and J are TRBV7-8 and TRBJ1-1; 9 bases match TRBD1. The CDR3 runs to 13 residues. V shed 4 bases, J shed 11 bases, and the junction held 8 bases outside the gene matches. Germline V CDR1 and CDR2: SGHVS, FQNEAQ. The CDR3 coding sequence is TGTGCCAGCAGCTCGGGACAGGGAATAGTGGCTTTCTTT. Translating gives CASSSGQGIVAFF.

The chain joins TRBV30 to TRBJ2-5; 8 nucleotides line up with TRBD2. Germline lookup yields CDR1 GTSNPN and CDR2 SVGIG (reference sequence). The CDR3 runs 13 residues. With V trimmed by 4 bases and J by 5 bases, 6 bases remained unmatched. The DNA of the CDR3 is TGTGCCTGGACGGCGGGAGGAGGCGAGACCCAGTACTTC. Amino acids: CAWTAGGGETQYF.

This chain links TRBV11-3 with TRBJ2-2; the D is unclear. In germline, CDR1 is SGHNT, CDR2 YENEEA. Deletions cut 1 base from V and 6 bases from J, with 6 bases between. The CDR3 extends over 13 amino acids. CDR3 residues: CASSLAPAGELFF. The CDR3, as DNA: TGTGCCAGCAGCTTAGCCCCAGCCGGGGAGCTGTTTTTT.

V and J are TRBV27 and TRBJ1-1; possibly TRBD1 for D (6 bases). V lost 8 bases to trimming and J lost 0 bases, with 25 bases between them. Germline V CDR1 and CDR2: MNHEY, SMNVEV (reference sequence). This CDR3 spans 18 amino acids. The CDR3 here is CASQKGQLRPSMNTEAFF. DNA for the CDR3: TGTGCCAGCCAAAAAGGACAGCTACGACCTAGTATGAACACTGAAGCTTTCTTT.

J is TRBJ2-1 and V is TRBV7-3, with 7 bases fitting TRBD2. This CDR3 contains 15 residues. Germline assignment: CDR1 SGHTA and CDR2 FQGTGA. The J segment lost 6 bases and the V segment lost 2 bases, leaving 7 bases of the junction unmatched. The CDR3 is CASSLVGEGRNEQFF. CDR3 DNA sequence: TGTGCCAGCAGCTTAGTGGGGGAGGGCCGCAATGAGCAGTTCTTC.

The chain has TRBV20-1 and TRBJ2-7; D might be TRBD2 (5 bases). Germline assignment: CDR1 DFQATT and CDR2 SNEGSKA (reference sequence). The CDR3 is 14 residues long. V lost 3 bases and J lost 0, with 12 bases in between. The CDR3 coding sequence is TGCAGTGCTAGTCGCGGGCTGAGCTCCTACGAGCAGTACTTC. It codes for CSASRGLSSYEQYF.